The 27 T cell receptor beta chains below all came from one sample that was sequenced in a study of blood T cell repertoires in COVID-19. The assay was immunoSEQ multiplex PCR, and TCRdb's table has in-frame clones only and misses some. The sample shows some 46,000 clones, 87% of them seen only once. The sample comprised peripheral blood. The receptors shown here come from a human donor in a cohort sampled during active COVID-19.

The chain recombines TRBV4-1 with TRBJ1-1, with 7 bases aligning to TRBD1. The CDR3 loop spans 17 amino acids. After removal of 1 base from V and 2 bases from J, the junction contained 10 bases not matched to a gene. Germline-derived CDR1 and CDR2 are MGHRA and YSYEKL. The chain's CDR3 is CASSQVSLKGANTEAFF. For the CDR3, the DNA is TGCGCCAGCAGCCAAGTGTCCTTAAAGGGGGCCAACACTGAAGCTTTCTTT.

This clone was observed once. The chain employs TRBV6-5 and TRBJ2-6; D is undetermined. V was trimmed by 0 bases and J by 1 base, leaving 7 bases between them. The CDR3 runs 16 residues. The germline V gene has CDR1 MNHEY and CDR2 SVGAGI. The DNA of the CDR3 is TGTGCCAGCAGTTACTCTCTGAGGTCTGGGGCCAACGTCCTGACTTTC. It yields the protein CASSYSLRSGANVLTF.

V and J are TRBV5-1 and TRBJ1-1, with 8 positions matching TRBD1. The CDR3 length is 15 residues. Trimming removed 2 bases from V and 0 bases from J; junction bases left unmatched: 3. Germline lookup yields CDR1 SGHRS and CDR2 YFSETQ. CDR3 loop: CASSFGQGMNTEAFF. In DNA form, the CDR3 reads TGCGCCAGCAGCTTTGGACAGGGAATGAACACTGAAGCTTTCTTT.

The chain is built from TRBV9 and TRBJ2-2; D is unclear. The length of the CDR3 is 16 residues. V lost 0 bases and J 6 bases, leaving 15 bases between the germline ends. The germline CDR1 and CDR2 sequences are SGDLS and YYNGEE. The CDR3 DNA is TGTGCCAGCAGCGTAGCTTCTCATCGGTCTCCCGGGGAGCTGTTTTTT. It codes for CASSVASHRSPGELFF.

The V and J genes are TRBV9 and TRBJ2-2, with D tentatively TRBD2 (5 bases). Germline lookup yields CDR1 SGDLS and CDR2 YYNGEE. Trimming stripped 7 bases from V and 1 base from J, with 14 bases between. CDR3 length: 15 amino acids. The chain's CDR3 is CASASTAVNTGELFF. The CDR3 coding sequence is TGTGCCAGCGCCAGCACAGCGGTGAACACCGGGGAGCTGTTTTTT.

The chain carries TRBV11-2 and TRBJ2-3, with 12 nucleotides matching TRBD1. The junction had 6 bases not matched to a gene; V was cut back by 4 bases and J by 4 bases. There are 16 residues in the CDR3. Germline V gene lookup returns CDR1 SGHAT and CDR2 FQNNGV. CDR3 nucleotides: TGTGCCAGCAGCTACGCCGGGACAGGGGGCGCAGATACGCAGTATTTT. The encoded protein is CASSYAGTGGADTQYF.

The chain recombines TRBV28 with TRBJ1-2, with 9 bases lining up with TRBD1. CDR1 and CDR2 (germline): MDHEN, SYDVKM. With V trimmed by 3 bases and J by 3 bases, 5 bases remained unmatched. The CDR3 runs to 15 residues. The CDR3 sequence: CASSFGTGRDYGYTF. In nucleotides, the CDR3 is TGTGCCAGCAGTTTTGGGACAGGGCGGGACTATGGCTACACCTTC.

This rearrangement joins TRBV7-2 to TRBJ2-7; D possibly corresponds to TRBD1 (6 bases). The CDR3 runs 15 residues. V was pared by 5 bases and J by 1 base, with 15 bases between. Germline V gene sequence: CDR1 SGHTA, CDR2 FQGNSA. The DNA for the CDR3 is TGTGCCAGCAGCCCCCGACAGGTTAAATCCTACGAGCAGTACTTC. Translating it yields CASSPRQVKSYEQYF.

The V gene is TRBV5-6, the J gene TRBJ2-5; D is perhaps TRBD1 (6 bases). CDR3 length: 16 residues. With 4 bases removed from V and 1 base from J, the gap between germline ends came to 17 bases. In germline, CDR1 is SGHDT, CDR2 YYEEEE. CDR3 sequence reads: CASSPTGSRVQETQYF. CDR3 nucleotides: TGTGCCAGCAGCCCAACAGGGTCGAGAGTCCAAGAGACCCAGTACTTC. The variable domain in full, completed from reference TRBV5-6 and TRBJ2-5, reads DAGVTQSPTHLIKTRGQQVTLRCSPKSGHDTVSWYQQALGQGPQFIFQYYEEEERQRGNFPDRFSGHQFPNYSSELNVNALLLGDSALYLCASSPTGSRVQETQYFGPGTRLLVL.

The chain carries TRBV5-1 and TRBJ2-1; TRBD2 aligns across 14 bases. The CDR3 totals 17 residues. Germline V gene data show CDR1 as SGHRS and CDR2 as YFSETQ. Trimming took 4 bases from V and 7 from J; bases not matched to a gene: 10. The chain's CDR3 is CASSEMGLAGVRNEQFF. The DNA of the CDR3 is TGCGCCAGCAGCGAGATGGGACTAGCGGGAGTCAGGAATGAGCAGTTCTTC. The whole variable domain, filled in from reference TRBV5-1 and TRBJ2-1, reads KAGVTQTPRYLIKTRGQQVTLSCSPISGHRSVSWYQQTPGQGLQFLFEYFSETQRNKGNFPGRFSGRQFSNSRSEMNVSTLELGDSALYLCASSEMGLAGVRNEQFFGPGTRLTVL.

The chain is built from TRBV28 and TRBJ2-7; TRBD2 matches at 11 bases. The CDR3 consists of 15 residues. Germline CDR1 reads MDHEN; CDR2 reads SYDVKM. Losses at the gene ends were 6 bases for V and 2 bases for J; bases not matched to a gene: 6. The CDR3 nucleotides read TGTGCCAGCAGCACCAGACTAGCGGGAACCTACGAGCAGTACTTC. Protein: CASSTRLAGTYEQYF.

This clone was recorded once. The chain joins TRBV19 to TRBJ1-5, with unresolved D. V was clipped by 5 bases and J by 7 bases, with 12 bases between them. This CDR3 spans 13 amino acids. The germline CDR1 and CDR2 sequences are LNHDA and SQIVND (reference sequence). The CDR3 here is CASSFLTGQPQHF. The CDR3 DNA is TGTGCCAGTAGTTTCCTTACGGGGCAGCCCCAGCATTTT.

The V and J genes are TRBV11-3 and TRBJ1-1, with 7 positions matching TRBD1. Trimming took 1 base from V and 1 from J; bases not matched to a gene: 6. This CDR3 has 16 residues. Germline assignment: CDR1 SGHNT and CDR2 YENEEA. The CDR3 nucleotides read TGTGCCAGCAGCTTAGTCGGACAGGTATCGAACACTGAAGCTTTCTTT. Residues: CASSLVGQVSNTEAFF.

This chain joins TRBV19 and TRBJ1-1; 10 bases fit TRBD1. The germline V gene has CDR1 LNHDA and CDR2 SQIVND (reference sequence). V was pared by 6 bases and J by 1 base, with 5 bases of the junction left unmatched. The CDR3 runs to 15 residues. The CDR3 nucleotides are TGTGCCAGTAGAAGACAGGGGGCCAAGAACACTGAAGCTTTCTTT. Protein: CASRRQGAKNTEAFF.

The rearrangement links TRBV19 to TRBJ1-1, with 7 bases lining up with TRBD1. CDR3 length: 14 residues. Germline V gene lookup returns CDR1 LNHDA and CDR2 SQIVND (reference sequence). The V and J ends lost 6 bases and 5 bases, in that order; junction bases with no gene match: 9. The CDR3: CASRYRGPRTEAFF. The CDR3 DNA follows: TGTGCCAGTAGATACAGGGGTCCTAGGACTGAAGCTTTCTTT. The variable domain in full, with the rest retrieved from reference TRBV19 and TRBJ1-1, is DGGITQSPKYLFRKEGQNVTLSCEQNLNHDAMYWYRQDPGQGLRLIYYSQIVNDFQKGDIAEGYSVSREKKESFPLTVTSAQKNPTAFYLCASRYRGPRTEAFFGQGTRLTVV.

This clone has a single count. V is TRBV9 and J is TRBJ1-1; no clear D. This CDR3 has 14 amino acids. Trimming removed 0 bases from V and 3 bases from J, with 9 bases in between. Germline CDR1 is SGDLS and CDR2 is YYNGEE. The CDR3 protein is CASSVGSQYTEAFF. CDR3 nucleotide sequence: TGTGCCAGCAGCGTAGGATCCCAGTACACTGAAGCTTTCTTT.

DNA of the CDR3: TGTGCCAGCAGTGCGGACAGGGGGTCCTACAATGAGCAGTTCTTC. It is translated as CASSADRGSYNEQFF. The J gene is TRBJ2-1, the V gene TRBV2; 10 positions agree with TRBD1. The trim removed 4 bases at V and 1 base at J, leaving 1 base unmatched. Germline CDR1 and CDR2: SNHLY and FYNNEI. The CDR3 is 15 amino acids.

Here the CDR3 reads CASSLYFSVNNIQYF. Here the CDR3 DNA reads TGTGCCAGCAGCTTATATTTTTCGGTAAATAACATTCAGTACTTC. The chain is built from TRBV11-2 and TRBJ2-4; no clear D. The CDR3 contains 15 residues. Germline assignment: CDR1 SGHAT and CDR2 FQNNGV. The V end was cut by 2 bases, the J end by 7 bases, with 15 bases between.

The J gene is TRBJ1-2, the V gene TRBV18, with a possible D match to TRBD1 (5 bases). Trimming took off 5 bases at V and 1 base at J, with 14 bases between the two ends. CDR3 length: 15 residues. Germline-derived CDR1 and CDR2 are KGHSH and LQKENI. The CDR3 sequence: CASSFGQALNYGYTF. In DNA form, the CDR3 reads TGTGCCAGCTCATTTGGACAAGCCCTTAACTATGGCTACACCTTC.

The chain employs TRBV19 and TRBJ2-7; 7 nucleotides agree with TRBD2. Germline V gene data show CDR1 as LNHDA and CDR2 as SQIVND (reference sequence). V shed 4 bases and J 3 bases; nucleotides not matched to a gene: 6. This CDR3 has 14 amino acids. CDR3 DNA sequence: TGTGCCAGTAGTACCGCGGGGGTCCTCTACGAGCAGTACTTC. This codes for CASSTAGVLYEQYF.

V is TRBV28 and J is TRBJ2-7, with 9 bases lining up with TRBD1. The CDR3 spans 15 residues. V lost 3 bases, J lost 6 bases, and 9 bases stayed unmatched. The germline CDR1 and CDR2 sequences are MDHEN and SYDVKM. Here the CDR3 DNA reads TGTGCCAGCAGTTTCTGGACAGGGGCGGTGGTCGAGCAGTACTTC. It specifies CASSFWTGAVVEQYF. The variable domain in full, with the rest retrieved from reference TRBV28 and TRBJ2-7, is DVKVTQSSRYLVKRTGEKVFLECVQDMDHENMFWYRQDPGLGLRLIYFSYDVKMKEKGDIPEGYSVSREKKERFSLILESASTNQTSMYLCASSFWTGAVVEQYFGPGTRLTVT.

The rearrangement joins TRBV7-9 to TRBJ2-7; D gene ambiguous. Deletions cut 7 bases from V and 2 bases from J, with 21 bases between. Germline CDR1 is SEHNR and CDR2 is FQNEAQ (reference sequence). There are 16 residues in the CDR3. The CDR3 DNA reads TGTGCCAGCACCCCGAACTTCGGGTTCCCGACCTACGAGCAGTACTTC. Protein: CASTPNFGFPTYEQYF.

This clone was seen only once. The CDR3 nucleotides read TGCACCAGCAGCCAGGGGACTAGCGGGATCTACAATGAGCAGTTCTTC. It yields the protein CTSSQGTSGIYNEQFF. This chain links TRBV1 with TRBJ2-1; TRBD2, the table's D call, lacks a check against the DNA. TRBV1 counts as a pseudogene. This CDR3 region has 16 residues.

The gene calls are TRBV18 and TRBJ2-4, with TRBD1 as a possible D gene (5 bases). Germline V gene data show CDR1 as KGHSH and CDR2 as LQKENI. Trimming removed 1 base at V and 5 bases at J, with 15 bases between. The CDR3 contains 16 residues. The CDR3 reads CASSPLSPGYENIQYF. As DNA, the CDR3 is TGTGCCAGCTCACCACTCAGTCCAGGGTATGAAAACATTCAGTACTTC.

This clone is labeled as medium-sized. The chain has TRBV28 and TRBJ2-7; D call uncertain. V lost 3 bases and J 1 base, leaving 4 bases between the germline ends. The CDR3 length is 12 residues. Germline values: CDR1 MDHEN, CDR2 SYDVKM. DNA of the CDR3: TGTGCCAGCAGTTTGCTATCCTACGAGCAGTACTTC. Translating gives CASSLLSYEQYF.

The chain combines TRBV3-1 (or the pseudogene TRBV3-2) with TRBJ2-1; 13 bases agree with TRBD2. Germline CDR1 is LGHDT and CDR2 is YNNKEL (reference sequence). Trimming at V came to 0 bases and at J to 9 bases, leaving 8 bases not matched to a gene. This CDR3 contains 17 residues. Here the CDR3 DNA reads TGTGCCAGCAGCCAAGATCCACTAGCGGGAGGGTCGGGTGAGCAGTTCTTC. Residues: CASSQDPLAGGSGEQFF.

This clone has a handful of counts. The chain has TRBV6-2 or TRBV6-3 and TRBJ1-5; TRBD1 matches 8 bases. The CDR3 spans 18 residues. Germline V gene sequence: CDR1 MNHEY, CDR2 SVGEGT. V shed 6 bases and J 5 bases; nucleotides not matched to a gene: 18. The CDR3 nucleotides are TGTGCCAGCAGCCTCTTAGCCGGGACAGGAGCCTCCCATCAGCCCCAGCATTTT. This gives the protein CASSLLAGTGASHQPQHF.